The sequence of this TCR beta chain was determined in a study of cytomegalovirus exposure and HLA in healthy donors. Use of 60 Vbeta and 13 Jbeta primers characterized the PCR. Produced via immunoSEQ multiplex PCR; TCRdb's table is partial and in-frame only. The sample carries more than 95,000 clones, around 80% recorded once. This CDR3 spans 16 amino acids. V was cut by 0 bases and J by 2 bases, with 14 bases left in between. Germline assignment: CDR1 SGHRS and CDR2 YFSETQ. The chain joins TRBV5-1 to TRBJ1-1; D remains ambiguous. The origin of this receptor is a man in his thirties or forties in good health and CMV-seropositive. The sequencing sample was made of PBMCs. The CDR3 DNA follows: TGCGCCAGCAGCTTGGGAGCCAATCTATTTAACACTGAAGCTTTCTTT. This gives the protein CASSLGANLFNTEAFF.